This T cell receptor beta chain comes out of a study of T cell changes during pregnancy in multiple sclerosis. This clone was counted only a few times. Using immunoSEQ multiplex PCR, the repertoire was profiled, and TCRdb retains in-frame clones only, with some absent. The sample carries over 50,000 clones, about nine tenths recorded once. This receptor was identified in a female donor with multiple sclerosis, enrolled in a pregnancy study. The sample was peripheral blood, taken after pregnancy.

The chain's CDR3 is CASSGPPGYTF. The CDR3 bases are TGTGCCAGCAGTGGTCCCCCGGGCTACACCTTC. The chain links TRBV2 to TRBJ1-2; no clear D gene. The germline V gene has CDR1 SNHLY and CDR2 FYNNEI. V dropped 4 bases and J dropped 8 bases, with 8 bases sitting between them. The length of the CDR3 is 11 residues.